This note documents a single T cell receptor (beta chain) sequence. The data originate from a study of T cells in Graves' hyperthyroidism and ophthalmopathy. Losses at the gene ends were 7 bases for V and 6 bases for J; bases not matched to a gene: 8. The CDR3 sequence is 14 residues long. Germline lookup yields CDR1 KGHDR and CDR2 SFDVKD. There were TCR beta CDR3 regions amplified from RNA transcripts. When the TCR CDR3 underwent first-round RT-PCR, the HTBI primer set was used. MiXCR was run by TCRdb on the multiplex PCR reads, yielding one entry per CDR3 protein. The sample records hundreds of thousands of distinct CDR3 sequences, 35% to 40% being singletons.

This TCR derives from a man aged 18-30 years with Graves' hyperthyroidism. Sample: blood. V is TRBV24-1 and J is TRBJ2-3, with 8 bases aligning to TRBD2. The CDR3 is CATRSSGGRDTQYF. CDR3 nucleotide sequence: TGTGCCACCAGGTCCAGTGGCGGGAGGGATACGCAGTATTTT.